This TCR beta chain originates from a study of identical twins. Overall study results and limits: Low generation-probability sequences were in excess among twin-shared out-of-frame alpha sequences.

Trimming took off 4 bases at V and 12 bases at J, with 13 bases between the two ends. The length of the CDR3 is 12 residues. Germline V lookup: CDR1 MDHEN, CDR2 SYDVKM. Details on this clonotype: Its antigen is currently unknown.

TCRdb re-derived calls from the 5' RACE reads in MiXCR, one entry per CDR3 protein. The data hold 420,000 or so distinct CDR3 sequences, with less than 20% observed a single time. V usage is TRBV28 and J usage is TRBJ2-1; D possibly corresponds to TRBD1 (6 bases). The sequence derives from a man between 50 and 59 years old in good health. The specimen sequenced was naive T cells sorted from blood. CDR3 sequence: CASSSQTGVQFF. The CDR3 nucleotides read TGTGCCAGCAGTTCACAGACAGGTGTGCAGTTCTTC. Full variable domain (missing parts from reference TRBV28 and TRBJ2-1): DVKVTQSSRYLVKRTGEKVFLECVQDMDHENMFWYRQDPGLGLRLIYFSYDVKMKEKGDIPEGYSVSREKKERFSLILESASTNQTSMYLCASSSQTGVQFFGPGTRLTVL.